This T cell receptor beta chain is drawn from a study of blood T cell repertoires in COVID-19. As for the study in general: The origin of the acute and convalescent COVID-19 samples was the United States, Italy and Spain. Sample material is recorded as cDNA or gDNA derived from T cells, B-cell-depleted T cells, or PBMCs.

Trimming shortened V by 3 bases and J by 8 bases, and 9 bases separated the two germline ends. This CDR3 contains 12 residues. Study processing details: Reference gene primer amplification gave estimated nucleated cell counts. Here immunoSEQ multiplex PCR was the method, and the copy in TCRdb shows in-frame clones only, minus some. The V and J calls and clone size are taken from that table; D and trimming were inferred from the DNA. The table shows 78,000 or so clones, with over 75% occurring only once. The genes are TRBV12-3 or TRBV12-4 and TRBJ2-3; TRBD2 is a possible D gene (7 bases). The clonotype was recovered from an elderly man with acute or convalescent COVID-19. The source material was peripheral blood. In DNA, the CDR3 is TGTGCCAGCAGTTTTGGGGGGGCTACGCAGTATTTT. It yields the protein CASSFGGATQYF.